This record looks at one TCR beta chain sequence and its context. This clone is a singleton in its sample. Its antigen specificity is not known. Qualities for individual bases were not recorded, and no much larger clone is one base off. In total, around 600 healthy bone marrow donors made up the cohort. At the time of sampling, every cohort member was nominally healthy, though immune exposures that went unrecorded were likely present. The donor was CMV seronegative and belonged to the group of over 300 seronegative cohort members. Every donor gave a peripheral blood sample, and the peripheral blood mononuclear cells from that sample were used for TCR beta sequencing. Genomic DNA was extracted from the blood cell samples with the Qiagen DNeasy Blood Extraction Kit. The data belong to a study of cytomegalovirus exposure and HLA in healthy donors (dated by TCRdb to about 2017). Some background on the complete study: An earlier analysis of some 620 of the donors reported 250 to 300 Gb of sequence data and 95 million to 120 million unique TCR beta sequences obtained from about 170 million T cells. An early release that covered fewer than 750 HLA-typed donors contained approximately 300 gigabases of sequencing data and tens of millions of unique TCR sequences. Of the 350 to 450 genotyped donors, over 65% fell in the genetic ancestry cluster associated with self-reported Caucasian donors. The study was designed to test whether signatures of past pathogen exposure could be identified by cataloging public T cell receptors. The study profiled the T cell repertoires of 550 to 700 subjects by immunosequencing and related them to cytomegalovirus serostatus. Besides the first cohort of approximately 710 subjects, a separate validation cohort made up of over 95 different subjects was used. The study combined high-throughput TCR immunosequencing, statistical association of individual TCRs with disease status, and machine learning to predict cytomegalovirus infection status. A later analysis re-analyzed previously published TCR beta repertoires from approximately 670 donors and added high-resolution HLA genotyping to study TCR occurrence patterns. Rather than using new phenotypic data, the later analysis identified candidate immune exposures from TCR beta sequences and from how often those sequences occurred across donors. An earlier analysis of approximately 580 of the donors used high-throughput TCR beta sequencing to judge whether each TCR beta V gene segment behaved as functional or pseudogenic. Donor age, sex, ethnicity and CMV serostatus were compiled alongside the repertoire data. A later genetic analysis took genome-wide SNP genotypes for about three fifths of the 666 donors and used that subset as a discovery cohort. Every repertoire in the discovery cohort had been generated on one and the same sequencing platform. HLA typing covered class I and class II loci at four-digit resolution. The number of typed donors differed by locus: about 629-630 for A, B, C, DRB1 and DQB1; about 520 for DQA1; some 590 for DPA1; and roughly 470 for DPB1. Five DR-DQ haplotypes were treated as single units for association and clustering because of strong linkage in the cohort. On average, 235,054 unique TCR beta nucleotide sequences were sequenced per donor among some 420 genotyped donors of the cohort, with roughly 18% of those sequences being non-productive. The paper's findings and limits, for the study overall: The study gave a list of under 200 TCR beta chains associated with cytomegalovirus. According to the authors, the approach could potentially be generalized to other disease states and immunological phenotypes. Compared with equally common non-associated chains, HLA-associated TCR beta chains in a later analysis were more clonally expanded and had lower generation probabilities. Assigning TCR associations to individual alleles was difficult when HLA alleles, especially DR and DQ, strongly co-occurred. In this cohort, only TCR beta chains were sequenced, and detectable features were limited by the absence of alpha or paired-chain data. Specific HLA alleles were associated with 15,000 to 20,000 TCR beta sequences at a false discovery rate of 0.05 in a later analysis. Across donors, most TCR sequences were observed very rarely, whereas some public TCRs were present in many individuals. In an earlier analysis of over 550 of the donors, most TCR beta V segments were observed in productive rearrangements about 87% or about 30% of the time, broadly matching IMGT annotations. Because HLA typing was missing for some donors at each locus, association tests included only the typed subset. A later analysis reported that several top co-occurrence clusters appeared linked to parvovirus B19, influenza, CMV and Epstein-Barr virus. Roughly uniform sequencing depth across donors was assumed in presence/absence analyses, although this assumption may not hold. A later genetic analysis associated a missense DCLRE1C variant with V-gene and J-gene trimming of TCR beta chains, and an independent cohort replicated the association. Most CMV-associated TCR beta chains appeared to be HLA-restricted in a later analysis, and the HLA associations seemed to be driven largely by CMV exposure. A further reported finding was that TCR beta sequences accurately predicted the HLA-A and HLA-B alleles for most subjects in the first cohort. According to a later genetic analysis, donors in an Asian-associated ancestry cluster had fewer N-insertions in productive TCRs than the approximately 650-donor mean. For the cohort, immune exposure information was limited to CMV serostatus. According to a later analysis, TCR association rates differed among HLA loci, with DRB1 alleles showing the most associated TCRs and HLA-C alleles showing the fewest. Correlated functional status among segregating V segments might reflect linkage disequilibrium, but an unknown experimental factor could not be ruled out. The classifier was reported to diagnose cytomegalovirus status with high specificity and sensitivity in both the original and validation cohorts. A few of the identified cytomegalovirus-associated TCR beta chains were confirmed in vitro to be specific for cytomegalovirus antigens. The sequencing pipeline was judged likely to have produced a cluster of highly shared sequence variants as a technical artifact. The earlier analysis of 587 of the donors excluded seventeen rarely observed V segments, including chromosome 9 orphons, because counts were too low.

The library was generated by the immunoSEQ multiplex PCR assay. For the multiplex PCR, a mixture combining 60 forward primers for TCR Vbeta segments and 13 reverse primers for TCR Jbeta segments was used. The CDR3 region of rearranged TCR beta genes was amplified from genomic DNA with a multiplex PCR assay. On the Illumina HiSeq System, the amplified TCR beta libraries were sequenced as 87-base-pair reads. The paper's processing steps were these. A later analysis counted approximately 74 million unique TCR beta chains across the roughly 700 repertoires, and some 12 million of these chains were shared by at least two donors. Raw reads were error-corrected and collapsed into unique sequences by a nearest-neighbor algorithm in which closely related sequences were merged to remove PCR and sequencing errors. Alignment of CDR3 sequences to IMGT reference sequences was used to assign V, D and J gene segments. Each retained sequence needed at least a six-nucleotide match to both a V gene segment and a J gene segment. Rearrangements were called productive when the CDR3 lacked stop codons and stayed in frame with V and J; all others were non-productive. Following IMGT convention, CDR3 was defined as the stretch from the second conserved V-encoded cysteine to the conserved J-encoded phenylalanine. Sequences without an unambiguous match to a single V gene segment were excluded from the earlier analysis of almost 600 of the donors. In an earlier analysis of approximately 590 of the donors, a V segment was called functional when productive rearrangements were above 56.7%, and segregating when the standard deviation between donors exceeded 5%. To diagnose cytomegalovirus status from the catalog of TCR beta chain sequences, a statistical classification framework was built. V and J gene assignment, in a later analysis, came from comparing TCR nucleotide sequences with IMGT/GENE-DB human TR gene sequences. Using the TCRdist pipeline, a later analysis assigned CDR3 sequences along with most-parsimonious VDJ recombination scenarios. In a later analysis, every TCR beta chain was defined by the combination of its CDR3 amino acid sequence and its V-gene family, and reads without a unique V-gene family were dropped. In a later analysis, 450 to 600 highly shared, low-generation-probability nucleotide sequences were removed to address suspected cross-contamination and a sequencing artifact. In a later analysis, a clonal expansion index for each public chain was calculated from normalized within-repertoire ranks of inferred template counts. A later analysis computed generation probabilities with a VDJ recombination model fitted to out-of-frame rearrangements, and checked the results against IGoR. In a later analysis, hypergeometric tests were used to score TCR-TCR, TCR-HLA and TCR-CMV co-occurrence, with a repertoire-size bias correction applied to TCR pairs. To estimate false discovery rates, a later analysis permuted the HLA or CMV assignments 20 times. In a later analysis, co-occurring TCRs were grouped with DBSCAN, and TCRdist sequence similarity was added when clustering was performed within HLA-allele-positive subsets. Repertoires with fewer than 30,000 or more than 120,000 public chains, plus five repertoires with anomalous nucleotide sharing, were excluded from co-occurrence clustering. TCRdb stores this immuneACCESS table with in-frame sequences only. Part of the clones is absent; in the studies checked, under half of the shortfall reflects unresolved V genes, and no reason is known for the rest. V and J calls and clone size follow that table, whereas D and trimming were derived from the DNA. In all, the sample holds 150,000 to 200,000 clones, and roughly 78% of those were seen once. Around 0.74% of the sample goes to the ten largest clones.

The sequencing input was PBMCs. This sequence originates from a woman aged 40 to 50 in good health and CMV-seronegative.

The DNA sequence follows: TGTGCCATCAGTGAGGAGGCCCGTGAAGCTTTCTTT. Its product reads: CAISEEAREAFF. The sequence joins TRBV10-3 to TRBJ1-1; no D gene is confidently identified. The germline V gene specifies ENHRY as CDR1 and SYGVKD as CDR2. Between the V and J ends, shortened by 2 bases and 7 bases respectively, the junction contains 8 bases. The CDR3 covers 12 residues, taking in both the cysteine and the phenylalanine. Here the CDR3 DNA is all that survives: 36 bases in frame from base 1.